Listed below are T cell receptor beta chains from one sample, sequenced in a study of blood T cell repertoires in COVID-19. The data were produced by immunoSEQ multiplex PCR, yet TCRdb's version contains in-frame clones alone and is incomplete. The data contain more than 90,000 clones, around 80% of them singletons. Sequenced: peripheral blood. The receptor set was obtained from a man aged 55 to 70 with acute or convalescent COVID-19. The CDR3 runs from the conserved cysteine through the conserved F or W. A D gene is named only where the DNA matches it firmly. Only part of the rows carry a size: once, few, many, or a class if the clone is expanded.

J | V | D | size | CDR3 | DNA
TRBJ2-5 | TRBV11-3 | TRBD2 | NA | CASNTGLAGWETQYF | TGTGCCAGCAATACGGGACTAGCGGGCTGGGAGACCCAGTACTTC
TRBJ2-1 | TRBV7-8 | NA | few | CASSLVGLASSHEQFF | TGTGCCAGCAGCTTAGTAGGTCTAGCGAGTTCGCATGAGCAGTTCTTC
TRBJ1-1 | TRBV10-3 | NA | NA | CAISEGEGPTEAFF | TGTGCCATCAGTGAGGGGGAGGGACCAACTGAAGCTTTCTTT
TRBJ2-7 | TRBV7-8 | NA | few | CASSLSGIGYEQYF | TGTGCCAGCAGCTTATCGGGGATTGGGTACGAGCAGTACTTC
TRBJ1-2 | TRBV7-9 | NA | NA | CASSRESYGYTF | TGTGCCAGCAGCCGGGAAAGCTATGGCTACACCTTC
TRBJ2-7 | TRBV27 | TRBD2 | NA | CASSLVSGGAYEQYF | TGTGCCAGCAGTTTGGTAAGCGGGGGGGCCTACGAGCAGTACTTC
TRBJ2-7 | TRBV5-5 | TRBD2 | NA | CASSFPSGVYEQYF | TGTGCCAGCAGCTTTCCTAGCGGGGTCTACGAGCAGTACTTC
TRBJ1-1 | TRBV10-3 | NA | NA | CAISESGGRLNTEAFF | TGTGCCATCAGTGAGTCGGGGGGGCGGTTGAACACTGAAGCTTTCTTT
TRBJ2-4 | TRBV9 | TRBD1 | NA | CASSPQDRGLAKNIQYF | TGTGCCAGCAGCCCCCAGGACAGGGGATTAGCCAAAAACATTCAGTACTTC
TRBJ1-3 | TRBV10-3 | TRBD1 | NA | CAIRRTGGPFFSGNTIYF | TGTGCCATCCGACGGACAGGGGGCCCCTTCTTCTCTGGAAACACCATATATTTT
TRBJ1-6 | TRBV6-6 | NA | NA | CASTPSGSEPLHF | TGTGCCAGCACGCCTTCGGGGAGTGAACCCCTCCACTTT
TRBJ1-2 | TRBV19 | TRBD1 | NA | CASRGDRVGYTF | TGTGCCAGTAGGGGGGACAGGGTTGGCTACACCTTC
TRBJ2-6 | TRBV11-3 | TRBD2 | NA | CASSLAGGVSGANVLTF | TGTGCCAGCAGCTTGGCGGGAGGGGTCTCTGGGGCCAACGTCCTGACTTTC
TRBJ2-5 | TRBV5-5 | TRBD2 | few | CASSFRGVETETQYF | TGTGCCAGCAGCTTCCGGGGGGTCGAAACAGAGACCCAGTACTTC
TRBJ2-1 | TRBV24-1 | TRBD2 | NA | CATSEGTSGGARNEQFF | TGTGCCACCAGTGAAGGGACTAGCGGGGGGGCTAGAAATGAGCAGTTCTTC
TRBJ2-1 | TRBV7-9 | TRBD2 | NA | CASSLRLAGGDEQFF | TGTGCCAGCAGCTTGCGCCTAGCGGGAGGGGATGAGCAGTTCTTC
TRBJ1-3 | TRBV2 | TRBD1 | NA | CASTGEGASLYF | TGTGCCAGCACGGGCGAGGGGGCCTCCCTGTATTTT
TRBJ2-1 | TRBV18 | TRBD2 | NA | CASSPGGSGVYNEQFF | TGTGCCAGCTCACCAGGAGGTAGCGGGGTCTACAATGAGCAGTTCTTC
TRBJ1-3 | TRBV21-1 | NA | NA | CASSREDRAQGNTIYF | TGTGCCAGCAGCAGGGAGGACAGGGCTCAGGGAAACACCATATATTTT
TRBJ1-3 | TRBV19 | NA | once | CASSIPQVGNTIYF | TGTGCCAGTAGTATTCCCCAGGTTGGAAACACCATATATTTT
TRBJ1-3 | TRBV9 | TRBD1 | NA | CASSESRGLTGNTIYF | TGTGCCAGCAGCGAAAGCAGGGGGCTTACCGGAAACACCATATATTTT
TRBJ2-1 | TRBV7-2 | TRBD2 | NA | CASSWTSGGYNEQFF | TGTGCCAGCAGCTGGACTAGCGGAGGCTACAATGAGCAGTTCTTC
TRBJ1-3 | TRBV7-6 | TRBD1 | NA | CASSSGTGGLGNTIYF | TGTGCCAGCAGCTCTGGGACAGGGGGCTTGGGAAACACCATATATTTT
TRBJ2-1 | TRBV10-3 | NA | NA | CAITADNEQFF | TGTGCCATCACGGCGGACAATGAGCAGTTCTTC
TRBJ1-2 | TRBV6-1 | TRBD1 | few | CASSEGADRALRYGYTF | TGTGCCAGCAGTGAAGGGGCGGACAGGGCCCTTCGGTATGGCTACACCTTC
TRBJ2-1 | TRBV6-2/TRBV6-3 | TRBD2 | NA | CASSYSVGLAGDNEQFF | TGTGCCAGCAGTTACTCCGTAGGACTAGCGGGAGATAATGAGCAGTTCTTC
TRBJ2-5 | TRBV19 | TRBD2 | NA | CASSTGLAGDLPETQYF | TGTGCCAGTAGTACAGGACTAGCGGGGGACTTGCCAGAGACCCAGTACTTC
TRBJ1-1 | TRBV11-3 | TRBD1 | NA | CASSLASGGLGTEAFF | TGTGCCAGCAGCTTGGCCTCAGGGGGCTTAGGTACTGAAGCTTTCTTT
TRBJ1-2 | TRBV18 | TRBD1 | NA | CASSPQRQGGYGYTF | TGTGCCAGCTCACCACAGAGACAGGGGGGCTATGGCTACACCTTC
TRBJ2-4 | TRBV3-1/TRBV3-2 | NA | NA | CASSQVQGSAKNIQYF | TGTGCCAGCAGCCAAGTGCAGGGGTCGGCCAAAAACATTCAGTACTTC
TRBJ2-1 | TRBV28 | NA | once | CASSSQSPVRDEQFF | TGTGCCAGCAGCTCTCAGTCTCCTGTTCGGGATGAGCAGTTCTTC
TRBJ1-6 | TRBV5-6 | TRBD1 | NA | CASSLETGAGSPLHF | TGTGCCAGCAGCCTCGAGACAGGGGCCGGTTCACCCCTCCACTTT
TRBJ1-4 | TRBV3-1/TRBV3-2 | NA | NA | CASSHRTLNEKLFF | TGTGCCAGCAGCCATCGGACATTGAATGAAAAACTGTTTTTT
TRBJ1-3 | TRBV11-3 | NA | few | CASSRTGSGNTIYF | TGTGCCAGCAGCCGAACAGGGTCTGGAAACACCATATATTTT
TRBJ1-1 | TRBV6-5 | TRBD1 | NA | CASTGTANTEAFF | TGTGCCAGCACGGGGACAGCGAACACTGAAGCTTTCTTT
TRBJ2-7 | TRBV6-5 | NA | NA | CASTLSGGSYEQYF | TGTGCCAGCACCCTCAGTGGAGGCTCCTACGAGCAGTACTTC
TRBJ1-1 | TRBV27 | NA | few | CASSLYGRVTEAFF | TGTGCCAGCAGTTTATATGGGCGGGTGACTGAAGCTTTCTTT
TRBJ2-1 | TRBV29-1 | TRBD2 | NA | CSSPGTKGEQFF | TGCAGTTCCCCCGGGACTAAGGGTGAGCAGTTCTTC
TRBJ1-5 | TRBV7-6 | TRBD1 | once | CASSVGQGINQPQHF | TGTGCCAGCAGCGTCGGACAGGGGATAAATCAGCCCCAGCATTTT
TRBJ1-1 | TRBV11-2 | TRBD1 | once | CASSLNQAGGGGGEAFF | TGTGCCAGCAGCTTGAACCAGGCAGGGGGCGGTGGTGGGGAAGCTTTCTTT
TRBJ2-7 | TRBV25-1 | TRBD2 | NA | CASSRTGGFGYEQYF | TGTGCCAGCAGTCGGACGGGGGGATTTGGGTACGAGCAGTACTTC
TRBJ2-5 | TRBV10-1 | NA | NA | CASSTGTQETQYF | TGCGCCAGCAGTACCGGGACTCAAGAGACCCAGTACTTC
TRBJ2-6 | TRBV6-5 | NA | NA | CASTGAGANVLTF | TGTGCCAGCACGGGGGCTGGGGCCAACGTCCTGACTTTC
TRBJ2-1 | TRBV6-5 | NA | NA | CASRAGLSSYNEQFF | TGTGCCAGCAGAGCCGGACTTTCCTCCTACAATGAGCAGTTCTTC
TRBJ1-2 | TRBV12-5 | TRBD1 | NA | CASGFSRQGTYGYTF | TGTGCTAGTGGTTTCTCCCGACAGGGTACCTATGGCTACACCTTC
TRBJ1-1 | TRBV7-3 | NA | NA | CASSLGGPGMNTEAFF | TGTGCCAGCAGCTTAGGAGGGCCAGGAATGAACACTGAAGCTTTCTTT